These T cell receptor beta chains were read from a single sample in a study of human T cells and chemical hapten exposure. TCRdb reprocessed the RACE reads via MiXCR and lists one record per CDR3 protein. Of 200,000 to 300,000 distinct CDR3 sequences listed, 8.6% are singletons. The specimen was whole blood, collected in connection with sensitization to the hapten diphenylcyclopropenone (DPC). The source is a woman in her thirties or forties with alopecia areata. Some clones in this sample may be carry-over from other donors' samples. Both conserved end residues are part of each CDR3. A D gene is named only where the DNA matches it firmly. Size is stated for part of the rows, as once, few or many counts, or as a class when the clone is expanded.

v_call	j_call	clone_size	d_call	cdr3_nt	cdr3_aa
TRBV4-3	TRBJ1-6	-	-	TGCGCCAGCAGCCAAGAAGCGGGCAGGGTTAATTCACCCCTCCACTTT	CASSQEAGRVNSPLHF
TRBV29-1	TRBJ2-7	few	TRBD2	TGCAGCGTTCGGACTAGCGGGAGTCTGTACGAGCAGTACTTC	CSVRTSGSLYEQYF
TRBV29-1	TRBJ2-2	few	-	TGCAGCGTTTCCCTGTGGAACGGGGAGCTGTTTTTT	CSVSLWNGELFF
TRBV7-8	TRBJ2-2	few	-	TGTGCCAGCCGACTAGGGAACACCGGGGAGCTGTTTTTT	CASRLGNTGELFF
TRBV5-1	TRBJ2-1	many	TRBD2	TGCGCCAGCAGCTTACTAGCGGGAGGGCGGGATGAGCAGTTCTTC	CASSLLAGGRDEQFF
TRBV6-1	TRBJ2-1	-	-	TGTGCCAGCAGTGAACTAGGATACAATGAGCAGTTCTTC	CASSELGYNEQFF
TRBV12-3/TRBV12-4	TRBJ1-5	few	TRBD1	TGTGCCAGCAGTTCCCGAGACAGGGCGAGCAATCAGCCCCAGCATTTT	CASSSRDRASNQPQHF
TRBV7-2	TRBJ2-6	many	TRBD2	TGTGCCAGCAGCTTAGAGGGGCGGAGCGGGGCCCCAACTGGGGCCAACGTCCTGACTTTC	CASSLEGRSGAPTGANVLTF
TRBV12-3/TRBV12-4	TRBJ2-4	-	-	TGTGCCAGCAGTTTTGGGGCAACTTCGGGCATTCAGTACTTC	CASSFGATSGIQYF
TRBV10-3	TRBJ2-3	few	-	TGTGCCATCAGTGAGCTGGCGGACACAGATACGCAGTATTTT	CAISELADTDTQYF
TRBV7-2	TRBJ2-5	many	TRBD2	TGTGCCAGCAGCCCCAGACTAGCGGGAGGGCCGACGGAGACCCAGTACTTC	CASSPRLAGGPTETQYF
TRBV6-2/TRBV6-3	TRBJ1-1	-	-	TGTGCCAGCAGTTACTGGCAGATGAACACTGAAGCTTTCTTT	CASSYWQMNTEAFF
TRBV24-1	TRBJ2-1	many	-	TGTGCCACCTCGAATGGAATCAATGAGCAGTTCTTC	CATSNGINEQFF
TRBV19	TRBJ1-5	few	-	TGTGCCAGTAGTATCGCCGGGGGGACCAATCAGCCCCAGCATTTT	CASSIAGGTNQPQHF
TRBV28	TRBJ2-7	many	-	TGTGCCAGCAGTTTTAATGTCGGAGACTACGAGCAGTACTTC	CASSFNVGDYEQYF
TRBV7-2	TRBJ1-5	many	-	TGTGCCAGCAGTCCCCTGGTCGGGGGAGGCCAGCCCCAGCATTTT	CASSPLVGGGQPQHF
TRBV10-3	TRBJ2-5	-	-	TGTGCCATCAATGGACAGAAAGAGACCCAGTACTTC	CAINGQKETQYF
TRBV6-5	TRBJ1-2	-	-	TGTGCCAGCAGTTATGCGGGGGGGGCTAACTATGGCTACACCTTC	CASSYAGGANYGYTF
TRBV6-1	TRBJ2-5	-	-	TGTGCCAGCCAGCGGACACTCCAAGAGACCCAGTACTTC	CASQRTLQETQYF
TRBV4-3	TRBJ1-2	-	-	TGCGCCAGCAGCCAAGATATACGGGCTGGCTATGGCTACACCTTC	CASSQDIRAGYGYTF
TRBV10-3	TRBJ1-1	-	-	TGTGCCATTAGGGGCGGGATCGCTAACACTGAAGCTTTCTTT	CAIRGGIANTEAFF
TRBV20-1	TRBJ1-2	few	-	TGCAGTGCTAGAGATGCGCTACTCCCAGGTGGCTACACCTTC	CSARDALLPGGYTF
TRBV6-5	TRBJ2-6	few	-	TGTGCCAGCAGTTTCCAGGGCTTTGGGGCCAACGTCCTGACTTTC	CASSFQGFGANVLTF
TRBV7-2	TRBJ1-1	many	TRBD1	TGTGCCAGCAGCTCACAGGGGAGGACTGAAGCTTTCTTT	CASSSQGRTEAFF
TRBV29-1	TRBJ2-1	few	TRBD2	TGCAGCGTCGGGGGACTAGCGGCGAGCAGTGAGCAGTTCTTC	CSVGGLAASSEQFF
TRBV9	TRBJ2-3	-	TRBD2	TGTGCCAGCAGCGCCCTCGTTAGCGGGGCAGATACGCAGTATTTT	CASSALVSGADTQYF
TRBV14	TRBJ2-5	-	-	TGTGCCAGCAGCCAAGATCGTCACAGGGAGGGAGACCAGTACTTC	CASSQDRHREGDQYF
TRBV5-1	TRBJ2-4	few	TRBD1	TGCGCCAGCAGCTTGCCCGGGACAGGGGAGAAAAACATTCAGTACTTC	CASSLPGTGEKNIQYF
TRBV9	TRBJ2-6	few	TRBD1	TGTGCCAGCAGCAAAGGACAGGGATCCGGGGCCAACGTCCTGACTTTC	CASSKGQGSGANVLTF
TRBV9	TRBJ1-6	-	-	TGTGCCAGCAGCCCCCGAACAGGGCCAACCAATTCACCCCTCCACTTT	CASSPRTGPTNSPLHF
TRBV27	TRBJ1-6	-	-	TGTGCCAGCAGGAGGGGATGGGATTCACCCCTCCACTTT	CASRRGWDSPLHF
TRBV5-1	TRBJ1-5	few	-	TGCGCCAGCAGCGTGGACCCACAACACAATCAGCCCCAGCATTTT	CASSVDPQHNQPQHF
TRBV7-2	TRBJ2-1	many	-	TGTGCCAGCAGCTTAGGAGCAGGTCCCGGGCAGTTCTTC	CASSLGAGPGQFF
TRBV2	TRBJ1-5	few	-	TGTGCCAGCAGACAGAGTAGTTCTAGTCAGCCCCAGCATTTT	CASRQSSSSQPQHF
TRBV7-2	TRBJ2-5	few	-	TGTGCCAGCAGCTTTATAAGCACCCAAGAGACCCAGTACTTC	CASSFISTQETQYF
TRBV12-3/TRBV12-4	TRBJ2-2	few	-	TGTGCCAGCAGCGCCCAATTTGGGGCCGGGGAGCTGTTTTTT	CASSAQFGAGELFF
TRBV20-1	TRBJ2-1	many	TRBD2	TGCAGTGCTAGAGGACTAGCGGGAGAGAATGAGCAGTTCTTC	CSARGLAGENEQFF
TRBV19	TRBJ1-5	many	TRBD1	TGTGCCAGTAGAAAACCGACAGGGGAATATAGCAATCAGCCCCAGCATTTT	CASRKPTGEYSNQPQHF
TRBV29-1	TRBJ2-2	many	TRBD2	TGCAGCGCCGCGGGAGCTACCGGGGAGCTGTTTTTT	CSAAGATGELFF